The 29 T cell receptor beta chains reported below all come from one sample, sequenced in a study of blood T cell repertoires in COVID-19. The assay was immunoSEQ multiplex PCR, and TCRdb's table has in-frame clones only and misses some. The table has more than 95,000 clones, approximately 80% seen once. The material sequenced was peripheral blood. The source is a man aged 35-49 years with active or convalescent COVID-19.

In this sample, this clone turned up a few times. This rearrangement joins TRBV4-2 to TRBJ1-4; 12 bases are a match to TRBD1. Germline CDR1 is LGHNA and CDR2 is YNFKEQ. Unmatched junction bases numbered 6, after V lost 6 bases and J lost 4 bases. The CDR3 is made up of 16 amino acids. The CDR3 nucleotides are TGTGCCAGCAGGGGGACAGGGGGCTCCCTTAATGAAAAACTGTTTTTT. Translating gives CASRGTGGSLNEKLFF.

The gene calls are TRBV12-5 and TRBJ1-2; D might be TRBD1 (5 bases). The CDR3 covers 15 residues. Trimming cost V 1 base and J 0 bases, with 9 bases left between them. Germline-derived CDR1 and CDR2 are LGHNT and FRNRAP. CDR3 loop: CASGLAPGTNYGYTF. CDR3 coding DNA: TGTGCTAGTGGTTTGGCCCCAGGGACTAACTATGGCTACACCTTC. The entire variable domain, with the rest obtained from reference TRBV12-5 and TRBJ1-2, is as follows: DARVTQTPRHKVTEMGQEVTMRCQPILGHNTVFWYRQTMMQGLELLAYFRNRAPLDDSGMPKDRFSAEMPDATLATLKIQPSEPRDSAVYFCASGLAPGTNYGYTFGSGTRLTVV.

This chain links TRBV5-6 with TRBJ1-3; D possibly corresponds to TRBD1 (6 bases). Trimming took off 1 base at V and 2 bases at J, with 10 bases between the two ends. Germline-derived CDR1 and CDR2 are SGHDT and YYEEEE. This CDR3 region has 15 residues. In DNA form, the CDR3 reads TGTGCCAGCAGCTTGCCTGCAGGGGCTGGAAACACCATATATTTT. Protein sequence: CASSLPAGAGNTIYF.

V usage is TRBV4-1 and J usage is TRBJ1-4; D not certain. This CDR3 spans 13 amino acids. CDR1 MGHRA and CDR2 YSYEKL come from the germline V gene. V shed 0 bases and J shed 5 bases, with 4 bases lying between them. This CDR3 is CASSQESNEKLFF. The CDR3, as DNA: TGCGCCAGCAGCCAAGAATCGAATGAAAAACTGTTTTTT.

This chain connects TRBV6-1 to TRBJ1-5; maybe TRBD1 (5 bases). From germline, CDR1 is MNHNS and CDR2 SASEGT. V dropped 0 bases and J dropped 6 bases, with 12 bases sitting between them. CDR3 length equals 15 residues. CDR3 nucleotide sequence: TGTGCCAGCAGTGAAGCCGGTTCAGGGATTCAGCCCCAGCATTTT. Its protein product is CASSEAGSGIQPQHF.

V gene TRBV6-6 combines with J gene TRBJ1-6, with D possibly matching TRBD1 (5 bases). Trimming took off 0 bases at V and 10 bases at J, with 13 bases between the two ends. Germline assignment: CDR1 MNHNY and CDR2 SVGAGI (reference sequence). CDR3 length: 15 amino acids. The CDR3 region is CASSYSSGQVSPLHF. In nucleotides, the CDR3 is TGTGCCAGCAGTTACTCGAGTGGACAAGTATCACCCCTCCACTTT.

This chain uses TRBV4-1 with TRBJ2-7; 8 bases align to TRBD1. Germline V gene lookup returns CDR1 MGHRA and CDR2 YSYEKL. This CDR3 comprises 15 residues. V lost 4 bases and J lost 1; bases outside the gene matches: 6. CDR3 sequence (DNA): TGCGCCAGCAGCCCCAGGGGGCTTTCGTCCTACGAGCAGTACTTC. Its protein is CASSPRGLSSYEQYF.

This clone was recorded a few times. The CDR3 coding sequence is TGTGCCAGTAGGGGACAGGGCTCCTCCGTGGGTCAGCCCCAGCATTTT. Amino acids: CASRGQGSSVGQPQHF. This sequence joins TRBV19 and TRBJ1-5; TRBD1 aligns across 9 bases. CDR3 length equals 16 residues. Trimming removed 6 bases from V and 6 bases from J; junction bases left unmatched: 12. The V gene's germline CDR1 is LNHDA and CDR2 SQIVND (reference sequence).

The chain employs TRBV5-4 and TRBJ2-2; TRBD1 matches at 9 bases. The CDR3 is 14 amino acids. Germline CDR1 is SGHNT and CDR2 is YYREEE (reference sequence). V lost 7 bases, J lost 2 bases, and 3 bases stayed unmatched. This CDR3 reads CASRDRVNTGELFF. The CDR3 DNA sequence: TGTGCCAGCCGGGACAGGGTAAACACCGGGGAGCTGTTTTTT.

The rearrangement links TRBV9 to TRBJ1-2; 9 bases match TRBD1. V gave up 3 bases and J gave up 5 bases; unmatched junction bases: 11. From germline, CDR1 is SGDLS and CDR2 YYNGEE. The CDR3 is 16 residues long. CDR3 bases: TGTGCCAGCAGCGGTTACACGGACAGGGGAATATATGGCTACACCTTC. This gives the protein CASSGYTDRGIYGYTF.

The chain recombines TRBV2 with TRBJ2-7, with a weak D call TRBD2 (6 bases). This CDR3 contains 14 residues. Germline lookup yields CDR1 SNHLY and CDR2 FYNNEI. V shed 2 bases and J shed 0 bases, with 8 bases lying between them. For the CDR3, the DNA is TGTGCCAGCAGTGAACACGGGAGCTCCTACGAGCAGTACTTC. This sequence encodes CASSEHGSSYEQYF.

The chain is built from TRBV5-1 and TRBJ1-6; 7 bases map to TRBD1. The trim removed 1 base at V and 3 bases at J, leaving 7 bases unmatched. The germline V gene has CDR1 SGHRS and CDR2 YFSETQ. The CDR3 is made up of 17 amino acids. The CDR3 sequence is CASSLTYRDSYNSPLHF. CDR3 coding DNA: TGCGCCAGCAGCTTGACCTACCGGGACAGCTATAATTCACCCCTCCACTTT.

V is TRBV3-1 (or the pseudogene TRBV3-2) and J is TRBJ1-6; tentatively, D is TRBD1 (6 bases). The CDR3 spans 15 residues. CDR1 and CDR2 from the germline V gene are LGHDT and YNNKEL (reference sequence). V lost 3 bases, J lost 9 bases, and 15 bases lay in between. The CDR3 DNA follows: TGTGCCAGCAGCCAGATGACAGGCTCGGGTTCACCCCTCCACTTT. This sequence encodes CASSQMTGSGSPLHF.

The chain employs TRBV28 and TRBJ1-5; a possible D gene is TRBD1 (5 bases). The CDR3 totals 12 residues. Germline CDR1 MDHEN, CDR2 SYDVKM. Trimming stripped 6 bases from V and 9 bases from J, with 12 bases between. The CDR3 region is CASRLGARPQHF. The CDR3, as DNA: TGTGCCAGCAGGCTAGGGGCTAGGCCCCAGCATTTT. Together with reference TRBV28 and TRBJ1-5, the CDR3 gives the full variable domain: DVKVTQSSRYLVKRTGEKVFLECVQDMDHENMFWYRQDPGLGLRLIYFSYDVKMKEKGDIPEGYSVSREKKERFSLILESASTNQTSMYLCASRLGARPQHFGDGTRLSIL.

V gene TRBV7-3 combines with J gene TRBJ2-5, with D perhaps matching TRBD2 (6 bases). Looked up from germline, CDR1 is SGHTA and CDR2 is FQGTGA. V was clipped by 1 base and J by 5 bases, with 11 bases between them. The CDR3 consists of 14 residues. CDR3 residues: CASSLNGGLETQYF. CDR3 DNA: TGTGCCAGCAGCTTAAACGGGGGTCTGGAGACCCAGTACTTC.

The rearrangement joins TRBV9 to TRBJ2-5; 8 nucleotides align to TRBD1. Germline CDR1 reads SGDLS; CDR2 reads YYNGEE. With 4 bases clipped from V and 4 bases from J, the junction kept 12 bases outside the gene matches. CDR3 size: 16 residues. CDR3 protein: CASSTLTGDTRETQYF. CDR3 coding DNA: TGTGCCAGCAGCACCCTGACAGGGGATACCCGAGAGACCCAGTACTTC.

CDR3 sequence: CASSPGQGALYYGYTF. CDR3 DNA: TGTGCCAGTAGTCCGGGACAGGGGGCTTTGTACTATGGCTACACCTTC. This chain joins TRBV19 and TRBJ1-2; 12 bases map to TRBD1. CDR1 is LNHDA, CDR2 SQIVND, per germline (reference sequence). The CDR3 covers 16 residues. Trimming took 5 bases from V and 3 from J; bases not matched to a gene: 7. The full variable domain, with the rest looked up from reference TRBV19 and TRBJ1-2, is DGGITQSPKYLFRKEGQNVTLSCEQNLNHDAMYWYRQDPGQGLRLIYYSQIVNDFQKGDIAEGYSVSREKKESFPLTVTSAQKNPTAFYLCASSPGQGALYYGYTFGSGTRLTVV.

In its sample, this clone was seen once. The chain combines TRBV7-3 with TRBJ2-6; TRBD1 agrees at 8 bases. The length of the CDR3 is 21 residues. Germline-derived CDR1 and CDR2 are SGHTA and FQGTGA. Trimming removed 2 bases from V and 3 bases from J; junction bases left unmatched: 18. CDR3 sequence (DNA): TGTGCCAGCAGCTTAGGTTCCGCTCTTCAGGGGGCTAAGGATGGGGCCAACGTCCTGACTTTC. It codes for CASSLGSALQGAKDGANVLTF.

This chain links TRBV10-1 with TRBJ2-3; tentative D call: TRBD2 (5 bases). Germline CDR1 and CDR2: WNHNN and SYGVQD (reference sequence). Deletions cut 0 bases from V and 7 bases from J, with 5 bases between. The CDR3 is made up of 12 amino acids. As DNA, the CDR3 is TGCGCCAGCAGTGAGTCCGGGAATACGCAGTATTTT. Its translation: CASSESGNTQYF.

The rearrangement joins TRBV5-4 to TRBJ1-1, with a possible D match to TRBD1 (6 bases). Trimming shortened V by 0 bases and J by 8 bases, and 14 bases separated the two germline ends. This CDR3 has 14 residues. CDR1 and CDR2 from the germline V gene are SGHNT and YYREEE (reference sequence). The CDR3 reads CASSLVGAGGEAFF. The DNA of the CDR3 is TGTGCCAGCAGCTTGGTTGGTGCGGGGGGCGAAGCTTTCTTT.

This clone was observed a few times. Here the CDR3 reads CASSPGLAGDSFGELFF. The CDR3 DNA sequence: TGTGCCAGCAGCCCGGGACTAGCGGGAGACTCTTTCGGGGAGCTGTTTTTT. The genes are TRBV7-3 and TRBJ2-2; 14 nucleotides line up with TRBD2. This CDR3 has 17 residues. V dropped 5 bases and J dropped 7; count of bases not matched to a gene: 9. CDR1 is SGHTA, CDR2 FQGTGA, per germline.

The CDR3, as DNA: TGTGCCAGCAGTTTAGGGCAACAGACTGAAGCTTTCTTT. Translating gives CASSLGQQTEAFF. The chain couples TRBV12-3 or TRBV12-4 to TRBJ1-1; D uncertain. The CDR3 is 13 residues long. Trimming left V 1 base short and J 5 bases short, with 8 bases between.

This chain uses TRBV5-1 with TRBJ1-2; 7 nucleotides align to TRBD1. The J segment lost 4 bases and the V segment lost 3 bases, leaving 3 bases of the junction unmatched. From germline, CDR1 is SGHRS and CDR2 YFSETQ. There are 13 residues in the CDR3. The CDR3 DNA sequence: TGCGCCAGCAGCTACGGGACAGCCTATGGCTACACCTTC. It specifies CASSYGTAYGYTF. Supplemented by reference TRBV5-1 and TRBJ1-2, the full variable domain reads KAGVTQTPRYLIKTRGQQVTLSCSPISGHRSVSWYQQTPGQGLQFLFEYFSETQRNKGNFPGRFSGRQFSNSRSEMNVSTLELGDSALYLCASSYGTAYGYTFGSGTRLTVV.

This clone was detected a few times. The genes are TRBV19 and TRBJ1-3; 8 bases fit TRBD1. With 5 bases clipped from V and 2 bases from J, the junction kept 8 bases outside the gene matches. The CDR3 contains 16 residues. Looked up from germline, CDR1 is LNHDA and CDR2 is SQIVND (reference sequence). This chain's CDR3 is CASSPMMTGAGNTIYF. The CDR3 DNA is TGTGCCAGTAGTCCCATGATGACAGGGGCTGGAAACACCATATATTTT.

The chain has TRBV3-1 (or the pseudogene TRBV3-2) and TRBJ1-2, with 7 positions matching TRBD1. The CDR3 totals 14 residues. Germline-derived CDR1 and CDR2 are LGHDT and YNNKEL (reference sequence). The ends lost 2 bases at V and 4 bases at J; junction bases unmatched: 4. The CDR3 DNA is TGTGCCAGCAGCCAATCAACAGGGGTCTATGGCTACACCTTC. Protein: CASSQSTGVYGYTF.

CDR3 bases: TGTGCCAGCAGCCCAGTGGTTCGGGGGGCCAACACCGGGGAGCTGTTTTTT. Encoded protein: CASSPVVRGANTGELFF. This chain joins TRBV7-2 and TRBJ2-2, with D possibly being TRBD2 (7 bases). Looked up from germline, CDR1 is SGHTA and CDR2 is FQGNSA. V gave up 5 bases and J gave up 2 bases, with 18 bases separating them. CDR3 size: 17 residues.

This chain connects TRBV5-4 to TRBJ1-5; TRBD1 aligns across 12 bases. After removal of 4 bases from V and 7 bases from J, the junction contained 6 bases not matched to a gene. CDR1 SGHNT and CDR2 YYREEE come from the germline V gene (reference sequence). The CDR3 contains 15 residues. The CDR3 spells CASSTRDRGRQPQHF. In nucleotides, the CDR3 is TGTGCCAGCAGCACAAGGGACAGGGGGCGACAGCCCCAGCATTTT.

The V and J genes are TRBV2 and TRBJ2-3; possible D gene TRBD2, 6 bases. Trimming took off 7 bases at V and 6 bases at J, with 17 bases between the two ends. The germline CDR1 and CDR2 sequences are SNHLY and FYNNEI. The CDR3 totals 14 residues. CDR3 DNA sequence: TGTGCCAGCAAAAGGGTCGTGGCGGGGGATACGCAGTATTTT. It translates to CASKRVVAGDTQYF.

V gene TRBV5-1 combines with J gene TRBJ2-2, with 7 bases aligning to TRBD2. The CDR3 is 18 residues long. Germline assignment: CDR1 SGHRS and CDR2 YFSETQ. The V and J ends lost 2 bases and 1 base, in that order; junction bases with no gene match: 11. The CDR3 region is CASSLGRGPSGNTGELFF. Here the CDR3 DNA reads TGCGCCAGCAGCTTAGGCCGCGGGCCTAGCGGGAACACCGGGGAGCTGTTTTTT.